The 21 T cell receptor beta chains listed next were all sequenced from one sample in a study of shared clonotypes between healthy human individuals. Libraries were prepared by immunoSEQ multiplex PCR; TCRdb keeps only in-frame clonotypes and omits some of them. The table includes hundreds of thousands of clones, approximately 95% detected once. Sequenced sample: naive CD4+ T cells sorted from blood. Subset noted: CD45RA+ positively selected. The receptors stem from a woman aged 25-40 years in good health.

The V gene is TRBV7-9, the J gene TRBJ1-4, with D maybe TRBD1 (5 bases). The V end was cut by 2 bases, the J end by 8 bases, with 12 bases between. The CDR3 runs 14 residues. Germline-derived CDR1 and CDR2 are SEHNR and FQNEAQ (reference sequence). In DNA, the CDR3 is TGTGCCAGCAGCTTATCCAGCGGGGGGGAAAAACTGTTTTTT. Amino acids: CASSLSSGGEKLFF.

The chain combines TRBV2 with TRBJ2-7, with D uncertain. This CDR3 has 14 amino acids. The V and J ends lost 4 bases and 3 bases respectively, with 13 bases between them. Germline CDR1 and CDR2: SNHLY and FYNNEI. CDR3 in DNA: TGTGCCAGCAGTGCTAACCCCATGGGCTACGAGCAGTACTTC. Translating gives CASSANPMGYEQYF.

The V call is TRBV29-1, the J call TRBJ1-1, with a weak D call TRBD1 (6 bases). The CDR3 consists of 10 residues. Trimming cost V 7 bases and J 8 bases, with 11 bases left between them. Germline V gene lookup returns CDR1 SQVTM and CDR2 ANQGSEA. The CDR3 sequence: CSGRTAEAFF. CDR3 DNA: TGCAGCGGTCGGACAGCCGAAGCTTTCTTT.

The CDR3 is CSVEGAGLNEQFF. The CDR3 region has the DNA TGCAGCGTTGAGGGGGCCGGGTTGAATGAGCAGTTCTTC. The chain joins TRBV29-1 to TRBJ2-1; D perhaps matches TRBD1 (6 bases). V lost 3 bases and J lost 7, with 13 bases in between. This CDR3 region has 13 residues. Germline assignment: CDR1 SQVTM and CDR2 ANQGSEA.

The chain links TRBV28 to TRBJ2-5; TRBD2 matches 10 bases. The end of the DNA fits TRBJ2-7 better, so the J call may be wrong. The CDR3 has 16 residues. Per germline, CDR1 MDHEN and CDR2 SYDVKM. As DNA, the CDR3 is TGTGCCAGCTGTAAAACCGGGACTAGCGTTGGATACGAGCAGTACTTC. Encoded protein: CASCKTGTSVGYEQYF.

Only one count was recorded for this clone. The genes are TRBV5-1 and TRBJ2-7, with D unclear. The V gene's germline CDR1 is SGHRS and CDR2 YFSETQ. V dropped 2 bases and J dropped 5 bases, with 8 bases sitting between them. This CDR3 region has 12 residues. The CDR3 spells CASSFGRNEQYF. DNA for the CDR3: TGCGCCAGCAGCTTCGGGCGGAACGAGCAGTACTTC. Based on the CDR3 plus reference TRBV5-1 and TRBJ2-7, the full variable domain is KAGVTQTPRYLIKTRGQQVTLSCSPISGHRSVSWYQQTPGQGLQFLFEYFSETQRNKGNFPGRFSGRQFSNSRSEMNVSTLELGDSALYLCASSFGRNEQYFGPGTRLTVT.

The rearrangement uses TRBV5-4 and TRBJ2-7; 10 bases match TRBD2. V trimming: 1 base; J trimming: 2 bases; junction bases outside the gene matches: 3. This CDR3 region has 15 residues. Germline lookup yields CDR1 SGHNT and CDR2 YYREEE (reference sequence). This CDR3 reads CASSLRAGGAYEQYF. CDR3 nucleotides: TGTGCCAGCAGCTTGAGAGCGGGAGGGGCCTACGAGCAGTACTTC.

The J gene is TRBJ2-5, the V gene TRBV28; no reliable D call. The CDR3 extends over 12 amino acids. Trimming took off 5 bases at V and 11 bases at J, with 15 bases between the two ends. Germline V gives CDR1 MDHEN, CDR2 SYDVKM. The DNA of the CDR3 is TGTGCCAGCAGTCTCGGAAGGGTTAAGCAGTACTTC. Residues: CASSLGRVKQYF.

This clone has only one observation. This chain connects TRBV28 to TRBJ1-2; D perhaps matches TRBD1 (6 bases). This CDR3 comprises 13 residues. From germline, CDR1 is MDHEN and CDR2 SYDVKM. Trimming removed 6 bases from V and 7 bases from J, with 15 bases in between. The CDR3 sequence: CASRAGGLGGYTF. The CDR3 DNA follows: TGTGCCAGCAGAGCGGGGGGGCTGGGTGGCTACACCTTC.

Concerning this clone itself: This specimen includes other DNA sequences encoding the same CDR3. The CDR3 nucleotides are TGTGCCAGCAGTTCACGTAATCAGCCCCAGCATTTT. Translating it yields CASSSRNQPQHF. The genes are TRBV28 and TRBJ1-5; D is unclear. CDR1 MDHEN and CDR2 SYDVKM come from the germline V gene. This CDR3 region has 12 residues. V was shortened by 4 bases and J by 4 bases, with 5 bases between the two germline ends.

The count of this clone is one. The rearrangement uses TRBV6-6 and TRBJ1-1; 7 positions agree with TRBD1. The V gene end was trimmed by 5 bases and the J gene end by 3 bases; junction bases not matched to a gene: 9. The CDR3 runs to 15 residues. Germline values: CDR1 MNHNY, CDR2 SVGAGI (reference sequence). Here the CDR3 reads CASSPPTGRDTEAFF. For the CDR3, the DNA is TGTGCCAGCAGTCCGCCGACAGGGAGGGACACTGAAGCTTTCTTT.

V gene TRBV10-3 combines with J gene TRBJ2-1, with 10 bases fitting TRBD2. The CDR3 length is 15 residues. CDR1 and CDR2 from the germline V gene are ENHRY and SYGVKD. V gave up 4 bases and J gave up 6 bases; unmatched junction bases: 6. The CDR3 DNA reads as TGTGCCATCAGTGGGACTAGCGGTTTGGGCAATGAGCAGTTCTTC. Protein: CAISGTSGLGNEQFF.

The rearrangement links TRBV6-1 to TRBJ1-3; D perhaps matches TRBD1 (5 bases). CDR1 MNHNS and CDR2 SASEGT come from the germline V gene. There are 15 residues in the CDR3. V dropped 6 bases and J dropped 0 bases, with 12 bases sitting between them. The CDR3 sequence: CASRRIQDSGNTIYF. CDR3 DNA sequence: TGTGCCAGCAGACGGATACAGGACTCTGGAAACACCATATATTTT.

The rearrangement joins TRBV19 to TRBJ2-2, with D tentatively TRBD2 (5 bases). Trimming pared 4 bases from V and 2 bases from J, leaving 17 bases between. Germline loops: CDR1 LNHDA, CDR2 SQIVND (reference sequence). The CDR3 contains 17 residues. The CDR3 nucleotides read TGTGCCAGTAGTACCGCCTTTGTAGCGTCAAACACCGGGGAGCTGTTTTTT. It translates to CASSTAFVASNTGELFF. The full variable domain, with the rest looked up from reference TRBV19 and TRBJ2-2, is DGGITQSPKYLFRKEGQNVTLSCEQNLNHDAMYWYRQDPGQGLRLIYYSQIVNDFQKGDIAEGYSVSREKKESFPLTVTSAQKNPTAFYLCASSTAFVASNTGELFFGEGSRLTVL.

A note on this clone: At the DNA level, this CDR3 is encoded by other sequences in the same sample as well. The gene calls are TRBV28 and TRBJ2-7; possible D gene TRBD2, 6 bases. Germline values: CDR1 MDHEN, CDR2 SYDVKM. This CDR3 is 14 amino acids long. V shed 3 bases and J shed 4 bases, with 13 bases lying between them. The CDR3 bases are TGTGCCAGCAGTTTCGGGACTTACCTTTACGAGCAGTACTTC. Its translation: CASSFGTYLYEQYF.

The chain links TRBV27 to TRBJ1-3; no definite D call. The CDR3 extends over 16 amino acids. V lost 0 bases, J lost 0 bases, and 9 bases lay in between. Germline V gene data show CDR1 as MNHEY and CDR2 as SMNVEV (reference sequence). CDR3 sequence reads: CASSLSLMGSGNTIYF. CDR3 sequence (DNA): TGTGCCAGCAGTTTATCCTTAATGGGCTCTGGAAACACCATATATTTT.

The V and J genes are TRBV27 and TRBJ2-7; TRBD2 aligns across 16 bases. V lost 2 bases to trimming and J lost 6 bases; unmatched junction nucleotides: 7. Per the germline V gene, CDR1 is MNHEY and CDR2 is SMNVEV (reference sequence). This CDR3 is 17 amino acids long. Written as DNA, the CDR3 is TGTGCCAGCAGTTTACAGGGACTAGCGGGAGGGCGTCGCGAGCAGTACTTC. It is translated as CASSLQGLAGGRREQYF.

The J gene is TRBJ2-7, the V gene TRBV27, with 8 bases lining up with TRBD1. Germline CDR1 and CDR2: MNHEY and SMNVEV (reference sequence). The CDR3 loop spans 16 amino acids. The V segment lost 5 bases and the J segment 3 bases; nucleotides outside the gene matches: 12. CDR3: CASSLGQKTGDYEQYF. CDR3 DNA sequence: TGTGCCAGCAGTCTGGGGCAGAAGACAGGGGACTACGAGCAGTACTTC.

The chain joins TRBV4-1 to TRBJ2-7; D gene uncertain. CDR3 size: 15 residues. V lost 0 bases and J 2 bases, leaving 11 bases between the germline ends. Germline V gene lookup returns CDR1 MGHRA and CDR2 YSYEKL. CDR3 residues: CASSQEGHTPYEQYF. CDR3 nucleotides: TGCGCCAGCAGCCAAGAAGGGCACACCCCCTACGAGCAGTACTTC.

This sequence joins TRBV7-9 and TRBJ1-1; tentatively, D is TRBD1 (5 bases). Germline CDR1 reads SEHNR; CDR2 reads FQNEAQ (reference sequence). This CDR3 has 11 amino acids. Trimming stripped 5 bases from V and 8 bases from J, with 9 bases between. CDR3 amino acids: CASSGAGEAFF. In nucleotides, the CDR3 is TGTGCCAGCAGCGGAGCAGGGGAAGCTTTCTTT. Filled out from reference TRBV7-9 and TRBJ1-1, the complete variable domain reads DTGVSQNPRHKITKRGQNVTFRCDPISEHNRLYWYRQTLGQGPEFLTYFQNEAQLEKSRLLSDRFSAERPKGSFSTLEIQRTEQGDSAMYLCASSGAGEAFFGQGTRLTVV.

The chain uses TRBV9 and TRBJ2-1; D remains ambiguous. Trimming took 0 bases from V and 4 from J, leaving 5 bases between them. The CDR3 runs 13 residues. CDR1 SGDLS and CDR2 YYNGEE come from the germline V gene. CDR3 coding DNA: TGTGCCAGCAGCGTAGACTTTTACAATGAGCAGTTCTTC. This sequence encodes CASSVDFYNEQFF. Complete variable domain (other parts from reference TRBV9 and TRBJ2-1): DSGVTQTPKHLITATGQRVTLRCSPRSGDLSVYWYQQSLDQGLQFLIQYYNGEERAKGNILERFSAQQFPDLHSELNLSSLELGDSALYFCASSVDFYNEQFFGPGTRLTVL.